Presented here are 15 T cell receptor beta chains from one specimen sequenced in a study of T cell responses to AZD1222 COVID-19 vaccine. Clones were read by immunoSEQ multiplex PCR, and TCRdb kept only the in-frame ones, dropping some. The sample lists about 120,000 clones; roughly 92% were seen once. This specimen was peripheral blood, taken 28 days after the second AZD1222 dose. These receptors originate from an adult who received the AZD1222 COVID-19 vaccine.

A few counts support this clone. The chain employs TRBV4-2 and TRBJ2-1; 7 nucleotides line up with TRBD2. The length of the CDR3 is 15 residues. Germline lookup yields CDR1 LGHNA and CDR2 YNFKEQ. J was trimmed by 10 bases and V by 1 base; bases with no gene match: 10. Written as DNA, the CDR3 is TGTGCCAGCAGCCAAGGGGGGGGACTCCCTACAGAGCAGTTCTTC. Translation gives CASSQGGGLPTEQFF.

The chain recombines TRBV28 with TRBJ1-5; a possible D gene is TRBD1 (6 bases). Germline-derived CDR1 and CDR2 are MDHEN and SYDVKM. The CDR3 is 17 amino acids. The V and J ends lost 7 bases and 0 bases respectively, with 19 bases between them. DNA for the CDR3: TGTGCCAGCATCCCAGGAGGGGGAGTTTTTAGCAATCAGCCCCAGCATTTT. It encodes CASIPGGGVFSNQPQHF.

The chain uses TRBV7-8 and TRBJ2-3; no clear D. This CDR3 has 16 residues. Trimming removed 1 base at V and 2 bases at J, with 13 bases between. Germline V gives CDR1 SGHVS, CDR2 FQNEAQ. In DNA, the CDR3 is TGTGCCAGCAGCTTAGTCTCAGGCATGAACACAGATACGCAGTATTTT. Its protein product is CASSLVSGMNTDTQYF.

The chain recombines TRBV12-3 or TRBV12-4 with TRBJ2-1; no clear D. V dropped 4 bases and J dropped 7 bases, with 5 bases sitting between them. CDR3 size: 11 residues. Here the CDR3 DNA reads TGTGCCAGCAGTTACGGGAATGAGCAGTTCTTC. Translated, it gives CASSYGNEQFF.

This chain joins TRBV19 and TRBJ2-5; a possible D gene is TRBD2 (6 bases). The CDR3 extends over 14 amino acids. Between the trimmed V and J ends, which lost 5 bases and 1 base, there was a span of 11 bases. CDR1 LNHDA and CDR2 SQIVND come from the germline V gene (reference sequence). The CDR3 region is CASSSRLVQETQYF. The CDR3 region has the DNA TGTGCCAGTAGTTCCCGACTAGTCCAAGAGACCCAGTACTTC.

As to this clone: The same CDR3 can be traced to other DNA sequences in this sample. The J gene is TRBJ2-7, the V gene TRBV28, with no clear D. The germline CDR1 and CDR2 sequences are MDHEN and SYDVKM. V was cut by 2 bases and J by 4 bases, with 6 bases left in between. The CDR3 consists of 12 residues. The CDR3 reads CASSLIRYEQYF. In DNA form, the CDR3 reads TGTGCCAGCAGTTTAATCCGTTACGAGCAGTACTTC.

This CDR3 is CASSDRDRLYEQYF. Written as DNA, the CDR3 is TGTGCCAGCAGTGACCGGGACAGGCTCTACGAGCAGTACTTC. This rearrangement joins TRBV6-1 to TRBJ2-7, with 8 bases identical to TRBD1. The CDR3 consists of 14 residues. Trimming took 3 bases from V and 3 from J; bases not matched to a gene: 4. In germline, CDR1 is MNHNS, CDR2 SASEGT.

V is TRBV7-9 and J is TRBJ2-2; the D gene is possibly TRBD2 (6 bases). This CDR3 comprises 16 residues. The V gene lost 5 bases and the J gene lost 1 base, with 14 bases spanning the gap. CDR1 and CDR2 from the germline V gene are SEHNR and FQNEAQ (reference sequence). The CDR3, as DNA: TGTGCCAGCAGCAGTATTAGCGGAGTGAACACCGGGGAGCTGTTTTTT. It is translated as CASSSISGVNTGELFF.

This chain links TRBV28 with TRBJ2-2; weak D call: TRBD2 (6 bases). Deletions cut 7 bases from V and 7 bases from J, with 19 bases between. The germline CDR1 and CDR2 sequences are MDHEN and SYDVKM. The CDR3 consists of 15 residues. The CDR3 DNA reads TGTGCCAGCATCTGGGGACGGGAGTTTAACGGGGAGCTGTTTTTT. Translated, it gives CASIWGREFNGELFF.

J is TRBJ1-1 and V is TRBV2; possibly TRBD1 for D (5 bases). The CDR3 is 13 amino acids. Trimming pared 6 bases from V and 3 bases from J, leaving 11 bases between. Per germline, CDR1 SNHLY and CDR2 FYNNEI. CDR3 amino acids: CASRFGGDTEAFF. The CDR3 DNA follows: TGTGCCAGCAGATTCGGGGGGGACACTGAAGCTTTCTTT.

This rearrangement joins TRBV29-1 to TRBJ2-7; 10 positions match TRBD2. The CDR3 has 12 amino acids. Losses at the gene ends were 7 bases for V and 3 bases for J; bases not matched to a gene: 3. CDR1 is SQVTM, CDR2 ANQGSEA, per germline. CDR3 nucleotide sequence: TGCAGCGCCTTAGCGGGAGGCTACGAGCAGTACTTC. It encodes CSALAGGYEQYF.

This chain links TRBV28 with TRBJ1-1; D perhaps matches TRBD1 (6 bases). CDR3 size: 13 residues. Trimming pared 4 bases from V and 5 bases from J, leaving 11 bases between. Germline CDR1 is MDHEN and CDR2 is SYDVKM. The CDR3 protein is CASSSGQMTEAFF. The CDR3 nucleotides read TGTGCCAGCAGTTCGGGACAAATGACTGAAGCTTTCTTT.

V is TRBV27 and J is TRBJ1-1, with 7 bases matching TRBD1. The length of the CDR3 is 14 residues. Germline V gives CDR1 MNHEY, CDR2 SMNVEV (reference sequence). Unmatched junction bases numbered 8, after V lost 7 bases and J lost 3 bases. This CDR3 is CASTTSDRDTEAFF. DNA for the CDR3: TGTGCCAGCACCACCTCTGACAGGGACACTGAAGCTTTCTTT.

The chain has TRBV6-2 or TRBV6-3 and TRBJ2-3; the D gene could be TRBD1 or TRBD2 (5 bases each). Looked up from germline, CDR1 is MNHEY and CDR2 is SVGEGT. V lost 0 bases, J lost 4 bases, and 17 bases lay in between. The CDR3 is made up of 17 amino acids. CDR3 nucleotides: TGTGCCAGCAGTTACTCGGACCGGGACCCTGGGGCAGATACGCAGTATTTT. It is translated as CASSYSDRDPGADTQYF.

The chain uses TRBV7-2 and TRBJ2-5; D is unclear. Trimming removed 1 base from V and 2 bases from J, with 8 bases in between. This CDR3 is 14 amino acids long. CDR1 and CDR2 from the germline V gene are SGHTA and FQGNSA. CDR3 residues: CASSLDVTQETQYF. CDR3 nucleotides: TGTGCCAGCAGCTTAGATGTCACACAAGAGACCCAGTACTTC.